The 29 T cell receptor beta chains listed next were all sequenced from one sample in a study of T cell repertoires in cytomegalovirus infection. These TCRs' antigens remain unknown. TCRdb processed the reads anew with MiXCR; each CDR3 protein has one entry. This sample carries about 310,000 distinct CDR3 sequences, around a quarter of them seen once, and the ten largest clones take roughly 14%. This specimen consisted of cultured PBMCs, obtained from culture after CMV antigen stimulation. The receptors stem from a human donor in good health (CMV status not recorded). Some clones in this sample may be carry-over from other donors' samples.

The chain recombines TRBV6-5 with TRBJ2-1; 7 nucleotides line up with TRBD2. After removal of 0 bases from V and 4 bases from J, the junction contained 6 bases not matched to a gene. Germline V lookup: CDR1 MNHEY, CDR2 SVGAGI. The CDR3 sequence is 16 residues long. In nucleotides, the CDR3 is TGTGCCAGCAGTTACTCCGGGACTAAGCTGTACAATGAGCAGTTCTTC. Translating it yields CASSYSGTKLYNEQFF.

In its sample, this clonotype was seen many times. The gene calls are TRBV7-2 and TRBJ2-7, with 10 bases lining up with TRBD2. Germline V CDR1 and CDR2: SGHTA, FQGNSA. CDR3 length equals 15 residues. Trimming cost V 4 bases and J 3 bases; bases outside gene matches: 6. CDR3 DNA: TGTGCCAGCAGCTCCCTAGCGGGAGTTTTCTACGAGCAGTACTTC. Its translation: CASSSLAGVFYEQYF.

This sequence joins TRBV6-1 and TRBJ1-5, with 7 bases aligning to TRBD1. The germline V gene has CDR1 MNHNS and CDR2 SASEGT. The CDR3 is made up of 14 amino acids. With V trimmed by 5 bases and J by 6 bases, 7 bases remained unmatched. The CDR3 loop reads CASSPGTDSQPQHF. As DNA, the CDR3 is TGTGCCAGCAGTCCCGGGACAGACAGTCAGCCCCAGCATTTT.

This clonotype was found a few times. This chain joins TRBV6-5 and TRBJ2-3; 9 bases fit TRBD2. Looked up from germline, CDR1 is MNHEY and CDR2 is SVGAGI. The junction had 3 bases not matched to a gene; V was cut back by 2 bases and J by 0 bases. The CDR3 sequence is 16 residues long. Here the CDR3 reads CASSYQTSGSTDTQYF. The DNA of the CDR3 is TGTGCCAGCAGTTACCAGACTAGCGGTAGCACAGATACGCAGTATTTT.

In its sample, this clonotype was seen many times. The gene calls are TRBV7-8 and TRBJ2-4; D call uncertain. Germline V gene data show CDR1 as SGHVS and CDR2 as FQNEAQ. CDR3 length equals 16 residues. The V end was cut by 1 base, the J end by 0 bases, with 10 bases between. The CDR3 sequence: CASSLEGPIAKNIQYF. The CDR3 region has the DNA TGTGCCAGCAGCTTAGAAGGTCCCATAGCCAAAAACATTCAGTACTTC.

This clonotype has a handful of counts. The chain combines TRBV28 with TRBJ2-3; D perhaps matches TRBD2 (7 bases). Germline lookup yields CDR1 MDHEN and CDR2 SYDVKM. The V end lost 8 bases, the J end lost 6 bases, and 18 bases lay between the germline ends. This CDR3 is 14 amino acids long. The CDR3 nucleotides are TGTGCCAGCCTTGGGGGGGCGATCGGGGATACGCAGTATTTT. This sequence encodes CASLGGAIGDTQYF. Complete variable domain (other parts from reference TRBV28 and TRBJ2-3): DVKVTQSSRYLVKRTGEKVFLECVQDMDHENMFWYRQDPGLGLRLIYFSYDVKMKEKGDIPEGYSVSREKKERFSLILESASTNQTSMYLCASLGGAIGDTQYFGPGTRLTVL.

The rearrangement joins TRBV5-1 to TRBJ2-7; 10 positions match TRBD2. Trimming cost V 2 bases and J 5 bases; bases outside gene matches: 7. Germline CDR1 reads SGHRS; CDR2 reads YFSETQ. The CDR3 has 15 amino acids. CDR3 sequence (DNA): TGCGCCAGCAGCTTAGGTGGGACTAGCGTTGACGAGCAGTACGTC. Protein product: CASSLGGTSVDEQYV.

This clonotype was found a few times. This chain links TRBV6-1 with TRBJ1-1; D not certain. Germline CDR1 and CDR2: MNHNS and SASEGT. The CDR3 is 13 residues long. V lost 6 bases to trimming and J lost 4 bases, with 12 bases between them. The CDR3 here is CASSRNSPTEAFF. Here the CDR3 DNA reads TGTGCCAGCAGCAGAAATAGTCCCACTGAAGCTTTCTTT.

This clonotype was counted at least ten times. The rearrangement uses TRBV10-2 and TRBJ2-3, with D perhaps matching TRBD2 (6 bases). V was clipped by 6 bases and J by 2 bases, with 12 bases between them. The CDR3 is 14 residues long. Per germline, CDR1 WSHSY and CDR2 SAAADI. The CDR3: CASSRDSITDTQYF. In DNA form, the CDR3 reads TGCGCCAGCAGCCGGGACTCTATCACAGATACGCAGTATTTT.

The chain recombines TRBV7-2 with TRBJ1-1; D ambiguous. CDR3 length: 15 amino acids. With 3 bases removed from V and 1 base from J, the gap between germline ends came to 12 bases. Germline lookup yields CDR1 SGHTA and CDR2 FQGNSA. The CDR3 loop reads CASSFRADPNTEAFF. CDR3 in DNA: TGTGCCAGCAGCTTCCGTGCCGACCCGAACACTGAAGCTTTCTTT.

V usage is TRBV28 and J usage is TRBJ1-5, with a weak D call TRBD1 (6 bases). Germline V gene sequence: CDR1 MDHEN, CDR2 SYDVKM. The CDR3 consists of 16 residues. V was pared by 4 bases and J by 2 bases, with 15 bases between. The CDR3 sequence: CASSSGGPGGNQPQHF. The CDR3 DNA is TGTGCCAGCAGTTCCGGGGGGCCCGGTGGCAATCAGCCCCAGCATTTT. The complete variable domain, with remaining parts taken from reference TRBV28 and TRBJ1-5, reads DVKVTQSSRYLVKRTGEKVFLECVQDMDHENMFWYRQDPGLGLRLIYFSYDVKMKEKGDIPEGYSVSREKKERFSLILESASTNQTSMYLCASSSGGPGGNQPQHFGDGTRLSIL.

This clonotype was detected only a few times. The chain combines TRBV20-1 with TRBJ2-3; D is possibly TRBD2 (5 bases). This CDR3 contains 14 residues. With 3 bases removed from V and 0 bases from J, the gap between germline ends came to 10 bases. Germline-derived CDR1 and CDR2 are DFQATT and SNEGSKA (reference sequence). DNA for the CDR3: TGCAGTGCTAGTTTCGCGGGTAGCACAGATACGCAGTATTTT. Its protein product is CSASFAGSTDTQYF.

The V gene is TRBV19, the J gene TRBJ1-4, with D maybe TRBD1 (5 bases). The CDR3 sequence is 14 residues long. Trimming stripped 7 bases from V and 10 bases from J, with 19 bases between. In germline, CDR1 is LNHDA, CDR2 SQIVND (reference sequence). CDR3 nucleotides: TGTGCCAGTACCGTCAGGGAGAGTAGAGGAAAACTGTTTTTT. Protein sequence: CASTVRESRGKLFF.

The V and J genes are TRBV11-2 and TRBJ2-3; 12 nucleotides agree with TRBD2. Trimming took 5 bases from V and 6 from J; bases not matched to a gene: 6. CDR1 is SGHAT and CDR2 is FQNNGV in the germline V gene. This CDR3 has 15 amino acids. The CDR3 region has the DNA TGTGCCAGCAGCGGACTAGCGGGACGAGGGGATACGCAGTATTTT. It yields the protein CASSGLAGRGDTQYF.

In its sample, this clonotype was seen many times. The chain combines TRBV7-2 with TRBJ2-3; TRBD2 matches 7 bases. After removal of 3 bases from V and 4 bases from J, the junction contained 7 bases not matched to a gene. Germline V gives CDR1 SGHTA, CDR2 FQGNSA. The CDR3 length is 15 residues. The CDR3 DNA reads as TGTGCCAGCAGCTTGTGGGAGGGCCGGTCAGATACGCAGTATTTT. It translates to CASSLWEGRSDTQYF.

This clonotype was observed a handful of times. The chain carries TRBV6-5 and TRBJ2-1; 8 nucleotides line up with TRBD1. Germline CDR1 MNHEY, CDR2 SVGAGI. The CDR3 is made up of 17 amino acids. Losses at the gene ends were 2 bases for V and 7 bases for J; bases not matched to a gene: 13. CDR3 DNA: TGTGCCAGCAGTTACCTGGTCGGGAACAGGGGGAGGAATGAGCAGTTCTTC. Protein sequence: CASSYLVGNRGRNEQFF.

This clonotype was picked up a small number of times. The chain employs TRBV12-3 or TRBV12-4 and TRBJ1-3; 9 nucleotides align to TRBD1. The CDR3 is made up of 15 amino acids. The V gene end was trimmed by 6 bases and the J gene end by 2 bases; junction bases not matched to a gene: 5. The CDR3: CASRGQGSTGNTIYF. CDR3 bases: TGTGCCAGCAGGGGACAGGGTTCGACTGGAAACACCATATATTTT.

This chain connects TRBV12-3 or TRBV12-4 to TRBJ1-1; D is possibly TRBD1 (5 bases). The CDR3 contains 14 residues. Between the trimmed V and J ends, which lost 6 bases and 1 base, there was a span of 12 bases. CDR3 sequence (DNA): TGTGCCAGCAGCCCTCGTAGGGGGAACACTGAAGCTTTCTTT. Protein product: CASSPRRGNTEAFF.

DNA for the CDR3: TGTGCCAGCAGTTTATTACGCCCTGAAGCTTTCTTT. This translates into CASSLLRPEAFF. The V gene is TRBV12-3 or TRBV12-4, the J gene TRBJ1-1; no reliable D call. V was cut by 2 bases and J by 6 bases, with 7 bases left in between. This CDR3 comprises 12 residues.

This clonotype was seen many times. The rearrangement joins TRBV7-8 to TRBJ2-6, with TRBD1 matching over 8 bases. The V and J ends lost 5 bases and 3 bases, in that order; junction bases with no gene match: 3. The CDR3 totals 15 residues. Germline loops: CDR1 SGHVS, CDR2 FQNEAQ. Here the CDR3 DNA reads TGTGCCAGCAGCCTGGACAGGGTTGGGGCCAACGTCCTGACTTTC. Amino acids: CASSLDRVGANVLTF.

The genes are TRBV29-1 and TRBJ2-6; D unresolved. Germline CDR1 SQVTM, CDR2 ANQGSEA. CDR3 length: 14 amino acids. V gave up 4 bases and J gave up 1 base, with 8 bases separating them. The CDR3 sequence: CSVGLGSGANVLTF. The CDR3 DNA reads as TGCAGCGTTGGACTGGGGTCTGGGGCCAACGTCCTGACTTTC.

CDR3 coding DNA: TGTGCCAGCAGTGAGGCCAAAAACATTCAGTACTTC. It translates to CASSEAKNIQYF. V is TRBV2 and J is TRBJ2-4; D unresolved. V was pared by 3 bases and J by 1 base, with 1 base between. From germline, CDR1 is SNHLY and CDR2 FYNNEI. This CDR3 has 12 amino acids.

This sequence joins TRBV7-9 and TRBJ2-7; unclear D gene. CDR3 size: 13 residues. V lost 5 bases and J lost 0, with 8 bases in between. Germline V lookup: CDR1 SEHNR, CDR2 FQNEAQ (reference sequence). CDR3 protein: CASSRSDSYEQYV. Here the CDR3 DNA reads TGTGCCAGCAGCCGCAGTGACTCCTACGAGCAGTACGTC.

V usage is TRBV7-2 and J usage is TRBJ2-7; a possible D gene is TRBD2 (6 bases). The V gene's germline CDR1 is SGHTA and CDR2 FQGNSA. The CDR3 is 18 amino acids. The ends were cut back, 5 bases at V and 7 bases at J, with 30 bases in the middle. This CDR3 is CASSLKSGTSFAPGEQYF. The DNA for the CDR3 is TGTGCCAGCAGCCTGAAGTCAGGAACTAGCTTTGCCCCAGGAGAGCAGTACTTC. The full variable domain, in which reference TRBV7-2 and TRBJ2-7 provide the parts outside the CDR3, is GAGVSQSPSNKVTEKGKDVELRCDPISGHTALYWYRQSLGQGLEFLIYFQGNSAPDKSGLPSDRFSAERTGGSVSTLTIQRTQQEDSAVYLCASSLKSGTSFAPGEQYFGPGTRLTVT.

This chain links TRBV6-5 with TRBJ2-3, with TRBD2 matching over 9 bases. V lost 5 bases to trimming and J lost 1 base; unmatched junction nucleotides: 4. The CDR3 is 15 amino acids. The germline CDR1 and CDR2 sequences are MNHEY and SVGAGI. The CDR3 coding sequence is TGTGCCAGCAGTCCCGGCGGGAGGGGCACAGATACGCAGTATTTT. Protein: CASSPGGRGTDTQYF.

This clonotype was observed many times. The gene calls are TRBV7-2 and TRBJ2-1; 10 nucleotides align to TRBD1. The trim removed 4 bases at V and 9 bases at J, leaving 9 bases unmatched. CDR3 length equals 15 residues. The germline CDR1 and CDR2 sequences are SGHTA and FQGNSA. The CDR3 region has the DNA TGTGCCAGCAGCTCGTCGACAGGGGGCAAGGGTGAGCAGTTCTTC. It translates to CASSSSTGGKGEQFF. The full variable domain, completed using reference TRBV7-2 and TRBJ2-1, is GAGVSQSPSNKVTEKGKDVELRCDPISGHTALYWYRQSLGQGLEFLIYFQGNSAPDKSGLPSDRFSAERTGGSVSTLTIQRTQQEDSAVYLCASSSSTGGKGEQFFGPGTRLTVL.

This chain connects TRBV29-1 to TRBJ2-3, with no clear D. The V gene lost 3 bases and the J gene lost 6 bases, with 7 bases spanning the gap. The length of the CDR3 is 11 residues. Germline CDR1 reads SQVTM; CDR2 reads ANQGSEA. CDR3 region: CSVEWLDTQYF. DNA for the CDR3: TGCAGCGTTGAGTGGCTGGATACGCAGTATTTT.

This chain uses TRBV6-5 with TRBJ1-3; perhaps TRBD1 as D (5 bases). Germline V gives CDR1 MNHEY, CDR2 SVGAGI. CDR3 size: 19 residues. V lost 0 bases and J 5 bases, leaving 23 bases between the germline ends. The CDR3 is CASSYSSVAGAGGRNTIYF. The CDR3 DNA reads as TGTGCCAGCAGTTACTCTTCCGTGGCAGGCGCCGGGGGGAGAAACACCATATATTTT.

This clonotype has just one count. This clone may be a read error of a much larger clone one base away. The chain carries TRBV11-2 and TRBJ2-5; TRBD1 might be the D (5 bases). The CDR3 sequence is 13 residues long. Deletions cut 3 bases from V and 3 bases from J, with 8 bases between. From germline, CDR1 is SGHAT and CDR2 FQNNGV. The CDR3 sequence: CASSFDSKETQYF. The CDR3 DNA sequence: TGTGCCAGCAGCTTCGACAGCAAAGAGACCCAGTACTTC.